Sequencing of this TCR beta chain was carried out in a study of regulatory and conventional T cells in RAG deficiency. The protocol was immunoSEQ multiplex PCR, while the TCRdb copy is restricted to in-frame clones and leaves out a portion. The sample carries roughly 32,000 clones, about 96% recorded once. Genomic DNA came from blood conventional CD4+ T cells gated CD25-low CD127-high. These data also formed part of another study, on regulatory T cells. That report notes: The primer mix had 52 TRBV and 13 TRBJ primers. Regulatory T cells showed the strongest V-J pair restriction and V/J gene skewing among patient repertoires.

Material for sequencing was CD25- CD4+ T cells sorted from blood. The source is a human donor in good health.

CDR3 amino acids: CASSSDLSTEAFF. The CDR3 region has the DNA TGTGCCAGCAGCTCCGATCTGAGCACTGAAGCTTTCTTT. This sequence joins TRBV7-6 and TRBJ1-1; D is undetermined. The CDR3 runs 13 residues. CDR1 and CDR2 from the germline V gene are SGHVS and FNYEAQ. The ends were cut back, 4 bases at V and 4 bases at J, with 10 bases in the middle.